Described below is a single T cell receptor beta chain sequence and its context. Its antigen is unidentified. The trim removed 5 bases at V and 5 bases at J, leaving 4 bases unmatched. Germline lookup yields CDR1 SGHVS and CDR2 FNYEAQ. The CDR3 contains 13 residues. TCR beta VDJ and CDR3 were profiled, and genomic DNA was the template. One entry per CDR3 protein results from TCRdb running MiXCR on the reads. Seen here are fewer than 250,000 distinct CDR3 sequences, approximately 52% observed once, and the top ten hold 16%. The data belong to a study of CD8+CD57+ T cells in acquired aplastic anemia. Overall study: DNA recovered from sorted CD4+ and CD8+ cells had a mean of around 3.3 ug. Where healthy donors were concerned, CD4+ cells averaged approximately 9.8 million reads. Study outcomes and limitations: Levels of CD8+ Simpson's diversity were not significantly distinct in patients versus controls. Overlapping CD8+ CDR3 repertoires of patients and controls contained under 35 shared sequences.

Material for sequencing was sorted CD4+, CD8+, or CD8+CD57+ T cells (not recorded which) from PBMCs. The clonotype was recovered from a human donor in good health, serving as a control. V and J are TRBV7-6 and TRBJ2-5, with 8 bases aligning to TRBD2. The DNA of the CDR3 is TGTGCCAGCAGCAGTAGCGGGGAGGAGACCCAGTACTTC. Translating it yields CASSSSGEETQYF.